This T cell receptor beta chain was captured by sequencing in a study of cytomegalovirus exposure and HLA in healthy donors. With V trimmed by 4 bases and J by 1 base, 4 bases remained unmatched. Germline V gene sequence: CDR1 SGHDN, CDR2 FVKESK. This CDR3 is 15 amino acids long. Study conclusions and caveats: The majority of CMV-associated TCR beta chains were reported as apparently HLA-restricted in a later analysis. Sequencing depth across donors, presence/absence analyses assumed, was roughly uniform. A later analysis found common viral pathogens apparently linked to several of the most significant clusters.

The PCR employed 60 Vbeta primers together with 13 Jbeta primers. Profiled with immunoSEQ multiplex PCR; TCRdb holds only in-frame clones, not every one. The repertoire includes some 120,000 clones, around 79% of them detected once, and just under 6.5% sits in the top ten. Concerning this clone itself: Its target is unknown.

The chain uses TRBV14 and TRBJ2-1, with 7 bases lining up with TRBD2. This clonotype originated in a woman aged 40 to 50 in good health and CMV-seronegative. Sequencing was done on a sample of PBMCs. The CDR3 DNA is TGTGCCAGCAGCCGTATCGGGAGGTCCTACAATGAGCAGTTCTTC. Translating it yields CASSRIGRSYNEQFF.